The 5 T cell receptor beta chains presented below share a single source sample, sequenced in a study of siplizumab effects on memory and regulatory T cells. Clones were read by immunoSEQ multiplex PCR, and TCRdb kept only the in-frame ones, dropping some. The table shows roughly 5,300 clones, with around half occurring only once. Responder and stimulator cells in the mixed lymphocyte reaction were cultured together for more than 5 days at 37°C. Antigen specificity for these receptors is unknown. Sequencing input: CFSE-low (dividing) CD8+ T cells sorted from an allogeneic mixed lymphocyte reaction. The receptors stem from a human donor in good health; the cells came from an allogeneic mixed lymphocyte reaction. Some clones in this sample may be carry-over from other donors' samples.

The CDR3 spells CASGLAGGLGEQFF. DNA for the CDR3: TGTGCCAGCGGGCTAGCGGGAGGTCTTGGTGAGCAGTTCTTC. The V gene is TRBV19, the J gene TRBJ2-1, with 11 nucleotides matching TRBD2. The CDR3 consists of 14 residues. The V gene's germline CDR1 is LNHDA and CDR2 SQIVND (reference sequence). V shed 9 bases and J 9 bases; nucleotides not matched to a gene: 10.

This clone appeared a few times. The V and J genes are TRBV4-1 and TRBJ1-2; D is unclear. Germline values: CDR1 MGHRA, CDR2 YSYEKL. V lost 0 bases and J 0 bases, leaving 8 bases between the germline ends. CDR3 length: 15 residues. CDR3 bases: TGCGCCAGCAGCCAAGATGTACAGACTAACTATGGCTACACCTTC. Translating gives CASSQDVQTNYGYTF.

This clone was picked up one time. V usage is TRBV28 and J usage is TRBJ1-1, with D possibly matching TRBD1 (5 bases). V was cut by 6 bases and J by 4 bases, with 18 bases left in between. CDR3 size: 15 residues. Germline values: CDR1 MDHEN, CDR2 SYDVKM. CDR3 region: CASSPLAGAPTEAFF. In DNA form, the CDR3 reads TGTGCCAGCAGCCCTCTAGCCGGGGCCCCCACTGAAGCTTTCTTT.

The sample holds a few counts of this clone. The rearrangement uses TRBV6-5 and TRBJ2-7; D is unclear. CDR3 length: 11 residues. Germline V CDR1 and CDR2: MNHEY, SVGAGI. Trimming removed 2 bases at V and 6 bases at J, with 5 bases between. The CDR3 sequence: CASSYGPEQYF. CDR3 in DNA: TGTGCCAGCAGTTACGGTCCCGAGCAGTACTTC.

The chain employs TRBV7-3 and TRBJ2-5; TRBD1 aligns across 10 bases. Germline loops: CDR1 SGHTA, CDR2 FQGTGA. V lost 2 bases, J lost 5 bases, and 5 bases stayed unmatched. The CDR3 sequence is 15 residues long. CDR3: CASSLGQGVWETQYF. The DNA of the CDR3 is TGTGCCAGCAGCTTAGGACAGGGGGTTTGGGAGACCCAGTACTTC. The full variable domain, rest sourced from reference TRBV7-3 and TRBJ2-5, is GAGVSQTPSNKVTEKGKYVELRCDPISGHTALYWYRQSLGQGPEFLIYFQGTGAADDSGLPNDRFFAVRPEGSVSTLKIQRTERGDSAVYLCASSLGQGVWETQYFGPGTRLLVL.